These T cell receptor beta chains were read from a single sample in a study of T cells in Graves' hyperthyroidism and ophthalmopathy. TCRdb analysed the multiplex PCR reads with MiXCR anew, one entry per CDR3 protein. The sample lists about 560,000 distinct CDR3 sequences, 14% occurring once. Sample: blood. These receptors all come from a middle-aged woman with Graves' hyperthyroidism. Each CDR3 is given with its conserved first and last residue. A D gene is named only where the DNA matches it firmly. Sizes are listed as once, few, many or a size class.

len: 14; v_gene: TRBV3-1; abundance: few; d_gene: NA; j_gene: TRBJ2-7; CDR3nt: TGTGCCAGCAGCTTGAATAGGGGGAACCACGAGCAGTACTTC; CDR3aa: CASSLNRGNHEQYF
len: 13; v_gene: TRBV6-1; abundance: many; d_gene: TRBD2; j_gene: TRBJ2-5; CDR3nt: TGTGCCAGCCGGGGGGGGCAGGGGGAGACCCAGTACTTC; CDR3aa: CASRGGQGETQYF
len: 14; v_gene: TRBV2; abundance: few; d_gene: TRBD1; j_gene: TRBJ2-2; CDR3nt: TGTGCCAGCAGTCAGGACAGGGGAGCCGGGGAGCTGTTTTTT; CDR3aa: CASSQDRGAGELFF
len: 14; v_gene: TRBV28; abundance: many; d_gene: NA; j_gene: TRBJ1-1; CDR3nt: TGTGCCAGCAGACCAGACCCGACTAACACTGAAGCTTTCTTT; CDR3aa: CASRPDPTNTEAFF
len: 11; v_gene: TRBV2; abundance: many; d_gene: NA; j_gene: TRBJ2-7; CDR3nt: TGTGCCAGCAGTGAGGCAGTCGAGCAGTACTTC; CDR3aa: CASSEAVEQYF
len: 17; v_gene: TRBV24-1; abundance: many; d_gene: NA; j_gene: TRBJ2-2; CDR3nt: TGTGCCACCAGTGATTTGATCCCCGGGAGGAACACCGGGGAGCTGTTTTTT; CDR3aa: CATSDLIPGRNTGELFF
len: 15; v_gene: TRBV3-1; abundance: many; d_gene: TRBD2; j_gene: TRBJ2-7; CDR3nt: TGTGCCAGCAGCCTTGGGACTAGCGAGCGGTGGGGGCAGTACTTC; CDR3aa: CASSLGTSERWGQYF
len: 17; v_gene: TRBV7-8; abundance: many; d_gene: TRBD1; j_gene: TRBJ2-1; CDR3nt: TGTGCCAGCAGCTTATTGTCTGGTAGGGGGCTCGGCAATGAGCAGTTCTTC; CDR3aa: CASSLLSGRGLGNEQFF
len: 17; v_gene: TRBV6-1; abundance: many; d_gene: NA; j_gene: TRBJ1-5; CDR3nt: TGTGCCAGCAGGCAATTAGGTAGGGTCAACGGGAATCAGCCCCAGCATTTT; CDR3aa: CASRQLGRVNGNQPQHF
len: 15; v_gene: TRBV9; abundance: few; d_gene: TRBD2; j_gene: TRBJ2-3; CDR3nt: TGTGCCAGCAGCGTAGCTGTAGCGGGAGGTGATACGCAGTATTTT; CDR3aa: CASSVAVAGGDTQYF
len: 16; v_gene: TRBV12-3/TRBV12-4; abundance: many; d_gene: NA; j_gene: TRBJ2-7; CDR3nt: TGTGCCAGCAGTTTAGATGCGGGGAGTCAAGGCTACGAGCAGTACTTC; CDR3aa: CASSLDAGSQGYEQYF
len: 17; v_gene: TRBV28; abundance: many; d_gene: TRBD2; j_gene: TRBJ2-1; CDR3nt: TGTGCCAGCAGACTACCCCCAGCGGGAGGGTCCTACAATGAGCAGTTCTTC; CDR3aa: CASRLPPAGGSYNEQFF